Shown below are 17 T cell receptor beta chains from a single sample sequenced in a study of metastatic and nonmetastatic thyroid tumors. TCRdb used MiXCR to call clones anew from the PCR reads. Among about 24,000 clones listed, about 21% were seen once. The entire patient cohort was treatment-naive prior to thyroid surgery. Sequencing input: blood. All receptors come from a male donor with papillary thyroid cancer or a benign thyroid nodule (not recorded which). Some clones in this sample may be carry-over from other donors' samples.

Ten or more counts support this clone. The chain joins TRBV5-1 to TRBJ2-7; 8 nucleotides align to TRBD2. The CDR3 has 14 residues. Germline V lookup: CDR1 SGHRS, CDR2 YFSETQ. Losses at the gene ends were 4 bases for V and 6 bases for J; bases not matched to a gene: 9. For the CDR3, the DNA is TGCGCCAGCAGCCCGCCCGGGACTAGTTCCGAGCAGTACTTC. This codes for CASSPPGTSSEQYF.

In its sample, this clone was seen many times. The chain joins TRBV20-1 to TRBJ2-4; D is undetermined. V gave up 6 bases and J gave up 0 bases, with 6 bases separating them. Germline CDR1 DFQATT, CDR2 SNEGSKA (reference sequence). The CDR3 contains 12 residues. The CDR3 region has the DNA TGCAGTGCCGGAAAAGCCAAAAACATTCAGTACTTC. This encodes CSAGKAKNIQYF.

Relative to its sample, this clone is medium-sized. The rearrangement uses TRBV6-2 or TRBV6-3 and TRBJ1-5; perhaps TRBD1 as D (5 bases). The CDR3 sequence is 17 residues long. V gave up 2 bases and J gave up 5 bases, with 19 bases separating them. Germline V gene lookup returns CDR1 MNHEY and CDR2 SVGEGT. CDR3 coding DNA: TGTGCCAGCAGTTACCGTAGCCGGGGGTGGGTCCATCAGCCCCAGCATTTT. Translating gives CASSYRSRGWVHQPQHF.

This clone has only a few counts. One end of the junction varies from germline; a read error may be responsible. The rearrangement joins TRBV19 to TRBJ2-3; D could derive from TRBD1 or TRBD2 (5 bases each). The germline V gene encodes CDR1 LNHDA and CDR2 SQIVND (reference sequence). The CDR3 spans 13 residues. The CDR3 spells CASSGGRTYTQYF. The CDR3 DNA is TGTGCCAGTAGTGGGGGTCGCACATATACGCAGTATTTT.

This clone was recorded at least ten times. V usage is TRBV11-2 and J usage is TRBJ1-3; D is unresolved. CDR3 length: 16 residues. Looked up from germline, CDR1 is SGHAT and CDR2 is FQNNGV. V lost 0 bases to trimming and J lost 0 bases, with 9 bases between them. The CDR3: CASSLDPAISGNTIYF. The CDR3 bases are TGTGCCAGCAGCTTAGACCCGGCAATCTCTGGAAACACCATATATTTT.

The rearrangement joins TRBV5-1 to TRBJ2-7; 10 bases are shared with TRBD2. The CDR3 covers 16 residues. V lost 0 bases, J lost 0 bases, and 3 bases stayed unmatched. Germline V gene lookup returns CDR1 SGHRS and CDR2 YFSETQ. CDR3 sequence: CASSLEASGSSYEQYF. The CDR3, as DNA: TGCGCCAGCAGCTTGGAGGCTAGCGGGAGCTCCTACGAGCAGTACTTC.

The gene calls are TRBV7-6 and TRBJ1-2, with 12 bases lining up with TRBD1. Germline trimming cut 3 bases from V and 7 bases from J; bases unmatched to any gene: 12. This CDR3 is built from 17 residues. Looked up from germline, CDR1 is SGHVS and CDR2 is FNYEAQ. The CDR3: CASSLTGTGGAQSGYTF. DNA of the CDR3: TGTGCCAGCAGCTTGACCGGGACAGGGGGCGCGCAGAGTGGCTACACCTTC. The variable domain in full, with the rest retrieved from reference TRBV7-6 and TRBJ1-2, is GAGVSQSPRYKVTKRGQDVALRCDPISGHVSLYWYRQALGQGPEFLTYFNYEAQQDKSGLPNDRFSAERPEGSISTLTIQRTEQRDSAMYRCASSLTGTGGAQSGYTFGSGTRLTVV.

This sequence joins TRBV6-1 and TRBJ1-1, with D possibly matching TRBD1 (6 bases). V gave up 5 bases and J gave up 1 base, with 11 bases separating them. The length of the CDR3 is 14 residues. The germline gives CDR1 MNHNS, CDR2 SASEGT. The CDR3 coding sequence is TGTGCCAGCAGTCCCGGGGGGCCGAACACTGAAGCTTTCTTT. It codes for CASSPGGPNTEAFF.

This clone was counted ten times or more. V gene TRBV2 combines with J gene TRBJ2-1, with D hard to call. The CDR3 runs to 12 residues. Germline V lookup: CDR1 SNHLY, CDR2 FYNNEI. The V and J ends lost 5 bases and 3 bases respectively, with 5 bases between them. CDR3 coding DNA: TGTGCCAGCAGTCCGGACTACAATGAGCAGTTCTTC. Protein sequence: CASSPDYNEQFF.

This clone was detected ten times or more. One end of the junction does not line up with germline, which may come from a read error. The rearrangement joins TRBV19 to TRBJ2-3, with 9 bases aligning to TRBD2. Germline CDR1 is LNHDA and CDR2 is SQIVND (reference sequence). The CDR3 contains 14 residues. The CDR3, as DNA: TGTGCCAGTAGTGGGAGCGGGAGGTCGGATACGCGGTATTTT. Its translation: CASSGSGRSDTRYF.

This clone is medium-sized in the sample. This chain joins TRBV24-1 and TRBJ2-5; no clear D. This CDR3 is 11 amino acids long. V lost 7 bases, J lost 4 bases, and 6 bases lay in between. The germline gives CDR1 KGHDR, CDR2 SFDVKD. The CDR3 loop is CATRSGETQYF. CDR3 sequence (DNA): TGTGCCACCAGATCCGGAGAGACCCAGTACTTC.

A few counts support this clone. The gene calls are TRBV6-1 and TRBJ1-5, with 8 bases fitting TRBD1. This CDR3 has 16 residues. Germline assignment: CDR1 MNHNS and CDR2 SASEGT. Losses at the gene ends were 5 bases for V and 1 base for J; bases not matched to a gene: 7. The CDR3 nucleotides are TGTGCCAGCAGTCCCCGGGACAGGCCGAGCAATCAGCCCCAGCATTTT. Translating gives CASSPRDRPSNQPQHF.

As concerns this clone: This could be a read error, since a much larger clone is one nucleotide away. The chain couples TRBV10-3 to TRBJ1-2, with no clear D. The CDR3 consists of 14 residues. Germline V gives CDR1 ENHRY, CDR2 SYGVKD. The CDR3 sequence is CATSDEFLGYGYTF. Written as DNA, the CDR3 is TGTGCCACCAGTGACGAGTTCTTGGGCTATGGCTACACCTTC.

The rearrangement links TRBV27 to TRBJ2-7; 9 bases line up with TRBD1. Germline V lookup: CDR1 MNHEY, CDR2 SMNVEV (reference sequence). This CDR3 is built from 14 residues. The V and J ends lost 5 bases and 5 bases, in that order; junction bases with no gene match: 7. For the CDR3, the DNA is TGTGCCAGCAGTCCAGCCGGGACAGGGCACGAGCAGTACTTC. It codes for CASSPAGTGHEQYF.

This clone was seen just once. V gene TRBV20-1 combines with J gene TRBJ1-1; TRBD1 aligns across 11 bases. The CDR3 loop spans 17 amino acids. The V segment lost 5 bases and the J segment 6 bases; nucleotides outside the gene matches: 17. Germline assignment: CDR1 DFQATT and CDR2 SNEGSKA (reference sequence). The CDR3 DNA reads TGCAGTGCTCAGAAGCGGACAGGGGGCACAATTGTTGCTGAAGCTTTCTTT. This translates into CSAQKRTGGTIVAEAFF.

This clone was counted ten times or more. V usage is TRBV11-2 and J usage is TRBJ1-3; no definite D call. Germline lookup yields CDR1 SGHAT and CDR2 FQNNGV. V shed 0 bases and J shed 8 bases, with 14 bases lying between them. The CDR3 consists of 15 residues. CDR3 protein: CASSLEYNTMDTIYF. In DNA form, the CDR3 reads TGTGCCAGCAGCTTAGAGTACAACACGATGGACACCATATATTTT.

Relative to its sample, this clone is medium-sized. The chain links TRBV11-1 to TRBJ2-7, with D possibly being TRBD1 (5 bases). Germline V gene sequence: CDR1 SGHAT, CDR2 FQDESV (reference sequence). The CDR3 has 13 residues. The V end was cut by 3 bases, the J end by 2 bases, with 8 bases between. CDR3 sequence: CASSFHRTYEQYF. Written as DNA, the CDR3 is TGTGCCAGCAGCTTTCACAGGACCTACGAGCAGTACTTC.